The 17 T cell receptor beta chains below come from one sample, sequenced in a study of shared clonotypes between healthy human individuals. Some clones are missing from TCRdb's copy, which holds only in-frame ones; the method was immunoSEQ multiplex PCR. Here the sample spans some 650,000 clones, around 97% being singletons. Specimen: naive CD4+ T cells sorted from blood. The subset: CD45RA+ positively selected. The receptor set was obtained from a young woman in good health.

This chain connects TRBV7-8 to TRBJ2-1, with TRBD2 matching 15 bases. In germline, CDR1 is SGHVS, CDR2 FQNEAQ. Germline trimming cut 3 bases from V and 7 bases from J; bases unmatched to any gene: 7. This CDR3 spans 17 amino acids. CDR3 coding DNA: TGTGCCAGCAGCTTTAGGACTAGCGGGAGGGCCGAAAATGAGCAGTTCTTC. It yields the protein CASSFRTSGRAENEQFF.

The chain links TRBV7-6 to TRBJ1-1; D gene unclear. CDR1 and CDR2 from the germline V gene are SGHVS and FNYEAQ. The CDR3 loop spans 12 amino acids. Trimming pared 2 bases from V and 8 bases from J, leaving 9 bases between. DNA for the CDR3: TGTGCCAGCAGCTTAACAGAGTCCGAAGCTTTCTTT. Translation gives CASSLTESEAFF.

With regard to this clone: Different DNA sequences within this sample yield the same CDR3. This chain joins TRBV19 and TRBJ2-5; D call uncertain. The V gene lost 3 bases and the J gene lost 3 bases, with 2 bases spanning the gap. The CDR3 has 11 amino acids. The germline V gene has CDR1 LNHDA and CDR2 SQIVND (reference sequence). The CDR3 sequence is CASSIKETQYF. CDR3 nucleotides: TGTGCCAGTAGTATTAAAGAGACCCAGTACTTC. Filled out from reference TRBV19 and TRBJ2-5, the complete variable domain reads DGGITQSPKYLFRKEGQNVTLSCEQNLNHDAMYWYRQDPGQGLRLIYYSQIVNDFQKGDIAEGYSVSREKKESFPLTVTSAQKNPTAFYLCASSIKETQYFGPGTRLLVL.

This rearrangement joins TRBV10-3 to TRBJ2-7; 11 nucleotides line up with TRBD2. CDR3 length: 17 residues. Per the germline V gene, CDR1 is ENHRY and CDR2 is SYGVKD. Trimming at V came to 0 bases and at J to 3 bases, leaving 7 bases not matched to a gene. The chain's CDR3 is CAISESSGTSGYYEQYF. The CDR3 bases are TGTGCCATCAGTGAGTCTTCTGGGACTAGCGGATACTACGAGCAGTACTTC.

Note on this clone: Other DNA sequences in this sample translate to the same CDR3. CDR3 residues: CASSSRLVTDTQYF. CDR3 nucleotides: TGTGCCAGCAGCTCGAGACTAGTCACAGATACGCAGTATTTT. V and J are TRBV7-2 and TRBJ2-3, with D perhaps TRBD2 (6 bases). This CDR3 has 14 residues. The germline CDR1 and CDR2 sequences are SGHTA and FQGNSA. Trimming shortened V by 4 bases and J by 2 bases, and 10 bases separated the two germline ends.

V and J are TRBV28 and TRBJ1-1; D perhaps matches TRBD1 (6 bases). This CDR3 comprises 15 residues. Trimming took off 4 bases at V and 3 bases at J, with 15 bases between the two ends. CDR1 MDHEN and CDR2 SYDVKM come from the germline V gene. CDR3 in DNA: TGTGCCAGCAGTTCGGGGGGCTCAGGTTACACTGAAGCTTTCTTT. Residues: CASSSGGSGYTEAFF.

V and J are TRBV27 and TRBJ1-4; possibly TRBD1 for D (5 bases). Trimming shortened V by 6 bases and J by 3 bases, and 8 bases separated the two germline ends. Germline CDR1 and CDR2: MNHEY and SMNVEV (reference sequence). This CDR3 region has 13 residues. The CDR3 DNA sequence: TGTGCCAGCAGCCCCAGGGCTAATGAAAAACTGTTTTTT. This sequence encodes CASSPRANEKLFF.

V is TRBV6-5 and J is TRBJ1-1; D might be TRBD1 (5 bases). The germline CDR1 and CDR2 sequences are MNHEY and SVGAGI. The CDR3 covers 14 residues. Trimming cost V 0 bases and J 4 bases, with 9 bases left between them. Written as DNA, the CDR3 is TGTGCCAGCAGTTACTCGGCAGGGACCACTGAAGCTTTCTTT. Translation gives CASSYSAGTTEAFF.

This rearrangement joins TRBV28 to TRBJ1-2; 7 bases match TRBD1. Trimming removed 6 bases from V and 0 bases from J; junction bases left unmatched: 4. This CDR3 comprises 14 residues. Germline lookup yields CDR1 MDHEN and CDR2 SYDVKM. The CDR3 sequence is CASRRDRANYGYTF. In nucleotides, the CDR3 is TGTGCCAGCAGGCGGGACAGAGCTAACTATGGCTACACCTTC.

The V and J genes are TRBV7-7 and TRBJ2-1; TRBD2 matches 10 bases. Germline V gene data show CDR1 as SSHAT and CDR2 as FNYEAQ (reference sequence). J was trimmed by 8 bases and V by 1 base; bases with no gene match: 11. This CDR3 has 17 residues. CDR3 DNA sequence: TGTGCCAGCAGCTTAGGTCATCCGCTAGCGGGAGAACATGAGCAGTTCTTC. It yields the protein CASSLGHPLAGEHEQFF.

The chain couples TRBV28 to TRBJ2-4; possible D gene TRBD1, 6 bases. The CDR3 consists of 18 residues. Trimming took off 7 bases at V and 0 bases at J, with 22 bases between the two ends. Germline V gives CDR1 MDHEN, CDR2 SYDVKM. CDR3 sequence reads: CASTVGGYRDIAKNIQYF. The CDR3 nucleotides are TGTGCCAGCACAGTTGGGGGATACAGGGACATAGCCAAAAACATTCAGTACTTC. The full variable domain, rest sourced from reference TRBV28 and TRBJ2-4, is DVKVTQSSRYLVKRTGEKVFLECVQDMDHENMFWYRQDPGLGLRLIYFSYDVKMKEKGDIPEGYSVSREKKERFSLILESASTNQTSMYLCASTVGGYRDIAKNIQYFGAGTRLSVL.

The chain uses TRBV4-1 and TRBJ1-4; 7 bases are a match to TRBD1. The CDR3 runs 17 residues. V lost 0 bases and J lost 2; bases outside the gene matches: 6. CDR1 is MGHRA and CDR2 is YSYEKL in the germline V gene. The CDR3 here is CASSQDAPRGTNEKLFF. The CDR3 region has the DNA TGCGCCAGCAGCCAAGATGCCCCCAGGGGGACTAATGAAAAACTGTTTTTT.

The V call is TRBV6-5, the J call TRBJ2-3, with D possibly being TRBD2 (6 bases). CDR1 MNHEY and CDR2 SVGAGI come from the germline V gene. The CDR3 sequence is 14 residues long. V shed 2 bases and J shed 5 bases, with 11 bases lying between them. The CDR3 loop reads CASSYMRDGDTQYF. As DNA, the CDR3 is TGTGCCAGCAGTTACATGCGGGACGGAGATACGCAGTATTTT.

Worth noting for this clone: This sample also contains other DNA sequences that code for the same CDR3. The chain's CDR3 is CASSLVVGNTEAFF. The CDR3 region has the DNA TGCGCCAGCAGCTTGGTAGTGGGGAACACTGAAGCTTTCTTT. The chain uses TRBV5-1 and TRBJ1-1; D remains ambiguous. CDR3 length: 14 residues. The germline gives CDR1 SGHRS, CDR2 YFSETQ. The V gene lost 0 bases and the J gene lost 1 base, with 7 bases spanning the gap.

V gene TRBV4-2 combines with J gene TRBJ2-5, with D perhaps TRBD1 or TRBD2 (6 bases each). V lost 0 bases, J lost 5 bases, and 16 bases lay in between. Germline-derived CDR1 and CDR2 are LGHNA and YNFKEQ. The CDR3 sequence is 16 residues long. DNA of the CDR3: TGTGCCAGCAGCCAAGATAGACAGGCCGGAGGGGAGACCCAGTACTTC. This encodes CASSQDRQAGGETQYF.

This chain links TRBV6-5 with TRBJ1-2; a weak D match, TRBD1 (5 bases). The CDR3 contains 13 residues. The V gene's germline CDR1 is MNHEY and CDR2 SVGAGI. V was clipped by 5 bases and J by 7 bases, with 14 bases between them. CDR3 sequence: CASSRDQWTGYTF. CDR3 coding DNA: TGTGCCAGCAGTCGGGACCAATGGACTGGCTACACCTTC.

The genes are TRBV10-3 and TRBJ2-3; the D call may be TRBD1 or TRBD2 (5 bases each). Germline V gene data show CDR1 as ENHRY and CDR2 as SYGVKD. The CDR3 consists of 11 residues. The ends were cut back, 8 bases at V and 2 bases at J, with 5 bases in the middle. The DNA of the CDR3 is TGTGCCATCGGGACCACAGATACGCAGTATTTT. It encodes CAIGTTDTQYF.